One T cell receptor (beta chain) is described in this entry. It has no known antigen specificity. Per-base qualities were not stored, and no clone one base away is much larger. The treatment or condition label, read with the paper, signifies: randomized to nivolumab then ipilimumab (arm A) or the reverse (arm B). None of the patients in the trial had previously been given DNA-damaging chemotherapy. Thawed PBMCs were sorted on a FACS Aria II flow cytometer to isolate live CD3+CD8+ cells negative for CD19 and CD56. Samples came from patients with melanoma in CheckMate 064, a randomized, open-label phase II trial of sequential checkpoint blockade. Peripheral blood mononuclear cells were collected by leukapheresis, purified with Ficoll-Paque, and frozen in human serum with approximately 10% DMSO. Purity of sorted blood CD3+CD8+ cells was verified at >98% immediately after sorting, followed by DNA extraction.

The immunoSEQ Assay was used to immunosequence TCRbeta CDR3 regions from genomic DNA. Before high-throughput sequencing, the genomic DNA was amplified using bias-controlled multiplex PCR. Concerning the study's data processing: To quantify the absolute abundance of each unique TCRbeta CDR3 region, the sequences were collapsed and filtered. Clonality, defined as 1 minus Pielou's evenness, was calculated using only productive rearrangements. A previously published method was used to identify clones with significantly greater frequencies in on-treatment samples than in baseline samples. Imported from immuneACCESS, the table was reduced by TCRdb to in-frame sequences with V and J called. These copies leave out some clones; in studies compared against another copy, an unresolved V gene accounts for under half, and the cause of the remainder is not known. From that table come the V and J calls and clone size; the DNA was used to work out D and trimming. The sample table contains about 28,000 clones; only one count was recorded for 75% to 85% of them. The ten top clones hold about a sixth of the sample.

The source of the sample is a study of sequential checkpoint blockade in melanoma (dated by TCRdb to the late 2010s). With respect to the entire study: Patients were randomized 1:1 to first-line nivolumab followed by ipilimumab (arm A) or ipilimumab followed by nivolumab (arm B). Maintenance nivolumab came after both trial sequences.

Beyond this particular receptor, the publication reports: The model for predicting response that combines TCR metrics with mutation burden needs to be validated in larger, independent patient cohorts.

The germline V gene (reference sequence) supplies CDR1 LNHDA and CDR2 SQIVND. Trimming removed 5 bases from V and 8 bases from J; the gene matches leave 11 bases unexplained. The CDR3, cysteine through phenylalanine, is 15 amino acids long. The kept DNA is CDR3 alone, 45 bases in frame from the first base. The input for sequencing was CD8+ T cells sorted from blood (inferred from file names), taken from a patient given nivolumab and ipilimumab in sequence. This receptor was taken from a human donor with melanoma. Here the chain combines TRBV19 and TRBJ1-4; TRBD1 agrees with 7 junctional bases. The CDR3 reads CASSLLDRVKEKLFF. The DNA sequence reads TGTGCCAGTAGTTTACTAGACAGGGTTAAAGAAAAACTGTTTTTT.